This T cell receptor (beta chain) was recovered during a study of blood T cell repertoires in COVID-19. Study context: Acute and convalescent COVID-19 samples came from the United States, Italy and Spain.

Germline V gene lookup returns CDR1 SEHNR and CDR2 FQNEAQ (reference sequence). This CDR3 contains 14 residues. V lost 2 bases, J lost 7 bases, and 6 bases stayed unmatched. Clones were sequenced by immunoSEQ multiplex PCR, and TCRdb holds only the in-frame ones, with some missing. The sample has roughly 150,000 clones, 84% seen once. This sequence was found in a human donor in a cohort sampled during active COVID-19. Material: peripheral blood. This chain connects TRBV7-9 to TRBJ1-2, with 8 bases lining up with TRBD1. The CDR3 sequence is CASSLTGGMSGYTF. The CDR3 DNA follows: TGTGCCAGCAGCTTAACAGGGGGGATGAGTGGCTACACCTTC.